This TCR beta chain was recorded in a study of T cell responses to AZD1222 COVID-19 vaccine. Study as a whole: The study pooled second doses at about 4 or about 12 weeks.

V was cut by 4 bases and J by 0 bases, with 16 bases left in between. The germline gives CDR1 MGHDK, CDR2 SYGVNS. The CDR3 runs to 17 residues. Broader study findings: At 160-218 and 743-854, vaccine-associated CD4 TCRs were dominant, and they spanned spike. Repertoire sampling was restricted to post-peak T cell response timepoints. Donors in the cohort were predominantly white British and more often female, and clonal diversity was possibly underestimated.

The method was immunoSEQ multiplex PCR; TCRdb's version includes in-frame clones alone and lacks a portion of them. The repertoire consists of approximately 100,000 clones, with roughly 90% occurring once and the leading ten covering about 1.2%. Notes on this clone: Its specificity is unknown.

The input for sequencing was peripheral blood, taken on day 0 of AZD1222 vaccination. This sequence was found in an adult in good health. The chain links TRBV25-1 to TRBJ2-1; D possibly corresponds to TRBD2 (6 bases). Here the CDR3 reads CASSGAGTYSSYNEQFF. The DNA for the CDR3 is TGTGCCAGCAGTGGAGCCGGGACTTACTCCTCCTACAATGAGCAGTTCTTC. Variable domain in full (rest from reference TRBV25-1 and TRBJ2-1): EADIYQTPRYLVIGTGKKITLECSQTMGHDKMYWYQQDPGMELHLIHYSYGVNSTEKGDLSSESTVSRIRTEHFPLTLESARPSHTSQYLCASSGAGTYSSYNEQFFGPGTRLTVL.